The rows below give T cell receptor beta chains drawn from one sample of a study of T cell changes during pregnancy in multiple sclerosis. The assay was immunoSEQ multiplex PCR, and TCRdb's table has in-frame clones only and misses some. The profile covers around 95,000 clones, with over 80% appearing a single time and less than 2% taken by the ten largest. Sample: peripheral blood, taken after pregnancy. These receptors were collected from a female donor with multiple sclerosis, enrolled in a pregnancy study. Both conserved end residues are part of each CDR3. D genes are given only for firm matches. Only some rows state a clone size, as once, few, many or a class for expanded clones.

cdr3_aa | cdr3_nt | j_call | d_call | clone_size | v_call
CASSFGTSAYNEQFF | TGCGCCAGCAGCTTCGGGACTAGCGCTTACAATGAGCAGTTCTTC | TRBJ2-1 | TRBD2 | NA | TRBV5-1
CASSQGGNEKLFF | TGCGCCAGCAGCCAAGGAGGGAATGAAAAACTGTTTTTT | TRBJ1-4 | NA | NA | TRBV4-3
CASSKESLFGAGGTDTQYF | TGTGCCAGCAGCAAAGAATCTTTGTTTGGAGCAGGAGGGACAGATACGCAGTATTTT | TRBJ2-3 | NA | NA | TRBV21-1
CASSQDSWTEAFF | TGCGCCAGCAGCCAAGACAGTTGGACTGAAGCTTTCTTT | TRBJ1-1 | NA | NA | TRBV5-1
CASSPVGTGSSYEQYF | TGTGCCAGCTCACCAGTTGGGACTGGGAGCTCCTACGAGCAGTACTTC | TRBJ2-7 | NA | once | TRBV18
CASSYYRGSNQPQHF | TGTGCCAGCAGTTACTATAGGGGGAGCAATCAGCCCCAGCATTTT | TRBJ1-5 | NA | NA | TRBV6-5
CASSLRTGTANTGELFF | TGTGCCAGCAGCTTAAGGACAGGGACGGCGAACACCGGGGAGCTGTTTTTT | TRBJ2-2 | TRBD1 | NA | TRBV7-9
CASSPVPPEVYNSPLHF | TGTGCCAGCAGCCCTGTCCCGCCGGAGGTCTATAATTCACCCCTCCACTTT | TRBJ1-6 | NA | few | TRBV11-3
CASSQSRGSLYEQYF | TGCGCCAGCAGTCAATCCAGGGGGAGCTTATACGAGCAGTACTTC | TRBJ2-7 | TRBD1 | NA | TRBV23-1
CASRPLAGGTDTQYF | TGTGCCAGCAGGCCACTAGCGGGGGGCACAGATACGCAGTATTTT | TRBJ2-3 | TRBD2 | NA | TRBV6-1
CASSLEVQGFNGYTF | TGTGCCAGCAGCTTGGAGGTTCAGGGTTTTAATGGCTACACCTTC | TRBJ1-2 | NA | NA | TRBV5-5
CASSRAYNEQFF | TGTGCCAGCAGTAGAGCCTACAATGAGCAGTTCTTC | TRBJ2-1 | NA | NA | TRBV6-5
CAITGQGIGAGNTIYF | TGTGCCATCACCGGACAGGGGATCGGTGCGGGAAACACCATATATTTT | TRBJ1-3 | TRBD1 | NA | TRBV10-3
CASSLFDRVDHPQHF | TGTGCCAGCAGCTTATTTGACAGGGTGGATCATCCCCAGCATTTT | TRBJ1-5 | TRBD1 | NA | TRBV7-2
CASSPNLDRGYGTQYF | TGTGCCAGCAGCCCGAACCTGGACAGGGGGTATGGGACCCAGTACTTC | TRBJ2-5 | TRBD1 | NA | TRBV5-4
CASSFGSGFYYEQYF | TGTGCCAGCAGTTTTGGGAGCGGGTTTTACTACGAGCAGTACTTC | TRBJ2-7 | NA | NA | TRBV28
CASSSGLREETQYF | TGCGCCAGCAGCTCGGGCCTCCGGGAGGAGACCCAGTACTTC | TRBJ2-5 | NA | NA | TRBV5-1
CASSRAYEQYF | TGTGCCAGCAGCCGGGCCTACGAGCAGTACTTC | TRBJ2-7 | NA | once | TRBV5-8
CASSLALYEQYF | TGTGCCAGCAGTCTGGCCCTCTACGAGCAGTACTTC | TRBJ2-7 | NA | NA | TRBV6-1
CASSLGEDLTFYF | TGTGCCAGCAGCTTAGGGGAGGACTTGACTTTCTACTTC | TRBJ2-5 | NA | NA | TRBV7-8
CASSTRVASYNEQFF | TGTGCCAGCAGCACCAGGGTGGCCTCCTACAATGAGCAGTTCTTC | TRBJ2-1 | NA | NA | TRBV7-8
CASSPPTDFGTEAFF | TGTGCCAGCTCACCACCGACAGATTTTGGCACTGAAGCTTTCTTT | TRBJ1-1 | NA | few | TRBV18
CAWTLGGRQETQYF | TGTGCCTGGACCCTCGGCGGGAGGCAAGAGACCCAGTACTTC | TRBJ2-5 | TRBD2 | NA | TRBV30
CASSLLAGGSTDTQYF | TGTGCCAGTAGTCTTCTAGCGGGAGGCAGCACAGATACGCAGTATTTT | TRBJ2-3 | TRBD2 | NA | TRBV19
CASRIRTGTTGELFF | TGTGCCAGCAGAATCAGGACAGGGACGACCGGGGAGCTGTTTTTT | TRBJ2-2 | TRBD1 | NA | TRBV6-5
CASSRTSEQYF | TGTGCCAGCAGTCGGACTAGCGAGCAGTACTTC | TRBJ2-7 | TRBD2 | NA | TRBV28
CASSIAGTNTEAFF | TGTGCCAGTAGTATAGCGGGAACTAACACTGAAGCTTTCTTT | TRBJ1-1 | NA | NA | TRBV19
CASSAMDRGYGYTF | TGTGCCAGCAGCGCAATGGACAGGGGCTATGGCTACACCTTC | TRBJ1-2 | TRBD1 | NA | TRBV7-9
CASTRRGGVTEAFF | TGTGCCAGCACTCGTAGAGGGGGAGTCACTGAAGCTTTCTTT | TRBJ1-1 | NA | NA | TRBV27
CAISESTGAGSLNYGYTF | TGTGCCATCAGTGAGTCGACAGGGGCCGGATCTCTTAACTATGGCTACACCTTC | TRBJ1-2 | TRBD1 | NA | TRBV10-3
CATFGEGNIQYF | TGTGCCACCTTCGGCGAGGGAAACATTCAGTACTTC | TRBJ2-4 | NA | once | TRBV19
CASTRDRGSNSPLHF | TGTGCCAGCACTAGAGACAGGGGGAGCAATTCACCCCTCCACTTT | TRBJ1-6 | TRBD1 | NA | TRBV5-6
CSARYTEAFF | TGCAGTGCTAGGTATACTGAAGCTTTCTTT | TRBJ1-1 | NA | NA | TRBV20-1
CASSLSGDSYEQYF | TGTGCCAGCAGTTTATCAGGGGACTCCTACGAGCAGTACTTC | TRBJ2-7 | NA | NA | TRBV27
CATSRQQGFEQYF | TGTGCCACCAGCAGACAACAGGGTTTCGAGCAGTACTTC | TRBJ2-7 | NA | NA | TRBV15
CASSGWGGFSGNTIYF | TGTGCCAGCAGTGGATGGGGGGGCTTCTCTGGAAACACCATATATTTT | TRBJ1-3 | NA | NA | TRBV6-1
CASSLGQFVAFF | TGTGCCAGCAGTTTAGGGCAGTTTGTTGCTTTCTTT | TRBJ1-1 | NA | NA | TRBV28
CARTDRGYGYTF | TGTGCCCGAACTGACCGCGGCTATGGCTACACCTTC | TRBJ1-2 | NA | few | TRBV30
CASSNRAVNTEAFF | TGTGCCAGCTCAAACAGGGCTGTGAACACTGAAGCTTTCTTT | TRBJ1-1 | NA | NA | TRBV18
CASSYLNSDRGRGDTQYF | TGTGCCAGCAGTTACCTCAACTCTGACAGGGGGCGGGGAGATACGCAGTATTTT | TRBJ2-3 | TRBD1 | NA | TRBV27
CASSLGQGWGYTF | TGTGCCAGCAGTTTAGGACAGGGATGGGGCTACACCTTC | TRBJ1-2 | TRBD1 | few | TRBV28
CASSPGDRMNTEAFF | TGTGCCAGCAGCCCCGGTGACAGAATGAACACTGAAGCTTTCTTT | TRBJ1-1 | NA | NA | TRBV7-9
CAWSVDNEAFF | TGTGCCTGGAGTGTGGACAATGAAGCTTTCTTT | TRBJ1-1 | NA | NA | TRBV30
CAWGVGLNNQPQHF | TGTGCCTGGGGGGTGGGACTGAACAATCAGCCCCAGCATTTT | TRBJ1-5 | NA | NA | TRBV30
CASSLAVVEKLFF | TGTGCCAGCAGCTTGGCTGTAGTAGAAAAACTGTTTTTT | TRBJ1-4 | NA | NA | TRBV5-6
CASSFEGQPNSPLHF | TGCGCCAGCAGCTTCGAGGGACAGCCGAATTCACCCCTCCACTTT | TRBJ1-6 | TRBD1 | NA | TRBV5-1
CASRQGQYPYNTEAFF | TGTGCCAGCAGACAAGGACAGTACCCGTATAACACTGAAGCTTTCTTT | TRBJ1-1 | NA | NA | TRBV28
CASSPPGEQYF | TGTGCCAGCAGTCCCCCCGGGGAGCAGTACTTC | TRBJ2-7 | NA | NA | TRBV6-1
CAWSQDRLGYTEAFF | TGTGCCTGGAGTCAAGACCGCCTCGGGTACACTGAAGCTTTCTTT | TRBJ1-1 | NA | NA | TRBV30
CATLGGGLVTGELFF | TGTGCCACCCTAGGCGGGGGTTTGGTTACCGGGGAGCTGTTTTTT | TRBJ2-2 | TRBD2 | NA | TRBV7-2
CASSVGQGGETQYF | TGTGCCAGCAGCGTGGGACAGGGCGGAGAGACCCAGTACTTC | TRBJ2-5 | TRBD1 | NA | TRBV5-6
CASSLYGDGETQYF | TGTGCCAGCAGCTTGTACGGGGATGGGGAGACCCAGTACTTC | TRBJ2-5 | NA | NA | TRBV5-4
CASSPGGDFEAFF | TGTGCCAGCAGCCCCGGGGGGGATTTTGAAGCTTTCTTT | TRBJ1-1 | NA | NA | TRBV9